This entry lists 7 T cell receptor beta chains sequenced from one sample in a study of OX40 agonist ivuxolimab in advanced cancers. Library prep was done by the immunoSEQ multiplex PCR assay. TCRdb holds this immuneACCESS table with in-frame rearrangements only. Some clones are missing; in checked studies, unresolved V genes explain under half, and the rest has no known cause. Recorded for this sample are tens of thousands of clones; approximately 94% of them occurred a single time. Of the sample, around 12% is held by the ten largest clones. The sample in question was CD4+ or CD8+ T cells sorted from blood, obtained in a trial of the OX40 agonist ivuxolimab. Receptors were obtained from an adult with an advanced solid tumor such as melanoma, head and neck, liver or kidney cancer.

This chain connects TRBV9 to TRBJ2-2; TRBD1 aligns across 12 bases. Germline values: CDR1 SGDLS, CDR2 YYNGEE. There are 15 residues in the CDR3. Trimming removed 3 bases from V and 7 bases from J; junction bases left unmatched: 4. The CDR3 sequence: CASSARDRGRGELFF. The CDR3 DNA reads as TGTGCCAGCAGCGCAAGGGACAGGGGGCGCGGGGAGCTGTTTTTT.

V is TRBV5-8 and J is TRBJ1-1; D is unclear. Trimming pared 4 bases from V and 6 bases from J, leaving 7 bases between. This CDR3 is built from 11 residues. Germline V CDR1 and CDR2: SGHTS, YDEGEE. The CDR3 DNA sequence: TGTGCCAGCAGCCGGAATTCTGAAGCTTTCTTT. Translated, it gives CASSRNSEAFF.

V and J are TRBV7-9 and TRBJ1-5, with a possible D match to TRBD1 (6 bases). V was trimmed by 3 bases and J by 2 bases, leaving 8 bases between them. CDR3 size: 14 residues. The germline V gene has CDR1 SEHNR and CDR2 FQNEAQ (reference sequence). The CDR3 DNA is TGTGCCAGCAGCTTTTCAGGGGGCAATCAGCCCCAGCATTTT. Protein: CASSFSGGNQPQHF.

This chain uses TRBV10-2 with TRBJ2-7, with no clear D. CDR3 length: 13 amino acids. Germline loops: CDR1 WSHSY, CDR2 SAAADI. V was pared by 3 bases and J by 2 bases, with 8 bases between. As DNA, the CDR3 is TGCGCCAGCAGTGAACTGAACCCCTACGAGCAGTACTTC. Its translation is CASSELNPYEQYF.

The chain joins TRBV13 to TRBJ2-7; TRBD2 matches at 11 bases. In germline, CDR1 is PRHDT, CDR2 FYEKMQ (reference sequence). CDR3 length equals 14 residues. With V trimmed by 1 base and J by 6 bases, 2 bases remained unmatched. This CDR3 is CASSLVLAGAEQYF. The CDR3 DNA follows: TGTGCCAGCAGCTTAGTACTAGCGGGAGCCGAGCAGTACTTC.

V and J are TRBV9 and TRBJ2-1; TRBD2 agrees at 10 bases. Germline trimming cut 5 bases from V and 1 base from J; bases unmatched to any gene: 3. The CDR3 extends over 15 amino acids. Per germline, CDR1 SGDLS and CDR2 YYNGEE. CDR3 in DNA: TGTGCCAGCAGTCCTAGCGGGAGTTCCTACAATGAGCAGTTCTTC. Protein sequence: CASSPSGSSYNEQFF.

This chain connects TRBV9 to TRBJ1-6; 9 bases are shared with TRBD1. Germline V gives CDR1 SGDLS, CDR2 YYNGEE. With V trimmed by 3 bases and J by 7 bases, 8 bases remained unmatched. This CDR3 comprises 16 residues. The CDR3 loop reads CASSAYTGTGNSPLHF. CDR3 in DNA: TGTGCCAGCAGCGCTTACACCGGGACAGGGAATTCACCCCTCCACTTT.